In its sample, the clone carrying this T cell receptor beta chain ranks as medium-sized. This sample is part of a study of CD8 T cells in ankylosing spondylitis. Quantitative 5'-RACE with molecular barcodes was used to make the TCR beta libraries. MiXCR, run by TCRdb on the 5' RACE reads, gives a single entry per CDR3 protein. The sample consists of 90,000 to 120,000 distinct CDR3 sequences, 20% to 30% of them appearing once. Germline loops: CDR1 SQVTM, CDR2 ANQGSEA. The CDR3 spans 15 residues. V was cut by 5 bases and J by 1 base, with 17 bases left in between. The rearrangement links TRBV29-1 to TRBJ1-1; the D is unclear. The receptor's source is a male donor with ankylosing spondylitis. Sequences were obtained from synovial fluid, either unsorted or a sorted T cell fraction (not recorded which). CDR3 residues: CSVSRHIGPNTEAFF. CDR3 DNA: TGCAGCGTTTCGCGCCACATAGGACCGAACACTGAAGCTTTCTTT.